The sequence of this T cell receptor (beta chain) was determined in a study of blood T cells in healthy people across ages. This clonotype was counted a few times. What it binds is unknown. Donor samples were obtained from healthy Caucasian individuals from Russia, aged 6 to 90. For the second PCR, which ran for about 7 to 11 cycles, a sample-barcoded 5' primer and a J-beta primer mix were used. Via MiXCR, TCRdb re-called the 5' RACE reads, giving one row per CDR3 protein. The table has around 1,800,000 distinct CDR3 sequences, about two fifths seen once. Findings of the study overall: The study regarded diversity estimates from one million T cells as underestimates. Naive CD4+ cells and diversity were both higher in long-lived donors than in aged donors. Samples with more naive T cells showed higher observed beta diversity.

The receptor was derived from a human donor in good health. Material: blood.

DNA of the CDR3: TGTGCCAGCAGTTTCATGGGGACTAGGAGCTCCTACGAGCAGTACTTC. This translates into CASSFMGTRSSYEQYF. This chain connects TRBV28 to TRBJ2-7, with 8 bases matching TRBD2. The CDR3 sequence is 16 residues long. The V gene's germline CDR1 is MDHEN and CDR2 SYDVKM. The V segment lost 3 bases and the J segment 0 bases; nucleotides outside the gene matches: 7.